This T cell receptor (beta chain) was recovered during a study of cytomegalovirus exposure and HLA in healthy donors. Remarks on this clone: What it binds is not known.

Study-wide results and limits: Available immune exposure information was restricted to CMV serostatus only.

This PCR relied on a set of 60 Vbeta primers and 13 Jbeta primers. Assay used: immunoSEQ multiplex PCR; TCRdb lists only in-frame clones, some missing. The sample lists about 130,000 clones; about four fifths were seen once. The CDR3 runs 14 residues. V lost 8 bases to trimming and J lost 5 bases, with 18 bases between them. Germline CDR1 reads WSHSY; CDR2 reads SAAADI. The sample taken for sequencing was PBMCs. The genes are TRBV10-2 and TRBJ2-5; D may be TRBD1 (5 bases). The sequence was obtained from a man between 18 and 35 years old in good health and CMV-seronegative. The DNA of the CDR3 is TGCGCCAGCCGGGCCCTCAGGGTAGGGGAGACCCAGTACTTC. Its protein is CASRALRVGETQYF.